What follows are 30 T cell receptor beta chains derived from one specimen sequenced in a study of T cell repertoires in cytomegalovirus infection. For these receptors, no antigen is known. TCRdb called the reads again in MiXCR, with one record for every CDR3 protein. The data contain around 750,000 distinct CDR3 sequences, around a third of them singletons. Material: cultured CD8+ T cells from PBMCs, obtained from culture after CMV antigen stimulation. These receptors came from a human donor in good health (CMV status not recorded). Some clones in this sample may be carry-over from other donors' samples.

This clonotype turned up a few times. In nucleotides, the CDR3 is TGTGCCAGCAGCCCTTATGACCGAAACATTCAGTACTTC. This codes for CASSPYDRNIQYF. V and J are TRBV7-9 and TRBJ2-4; D is uncertain. There are 13 residues in the CDR3. Germline V gene sequence: CDR1 SEHNR, CDR2 FQNEAQ (reference sequence). Trimming took 5 bases from V and 6 from J, leaving 11 bases between them.

V usage is TRBV9 and J usage is TRBJ1-2; TRBD1 matches 10 bases. Trimming at V came to 7 bases and at J to 6 bases, leaving 6 bases not matched to a gene. The V gene's germline CDR1 is SGDLS and CDR2 YYNGEE. CDR3 length: 13 residues. CDR3 region: CASGRTGGNGYTF. Here the CDR3 DNA reads TGTGCCAGCGGCCGGACAGGGGGAAATGGCTACACCTTC.

This clonotype has more than one count but fewer than ten. The chain links TRBV7-9 to TRBJ2-1, with D perhaps given as TRBD1 or TRBD2 (5 bases each). CDR1 and CDR2 from the germline V gene are SEHNR and FQNEAQ (reference sequence). The CDR3 consists of 15 residues. Trimming removed 8 bases from V and 2 bases from J, with 16 bases in between. The CDR3 spells CASVFGAEPYNEQFF. CDR3 DNA: TGTGCCAGCGTATTCGGGGCAGAGCCCTACAATGAGCAGTTCTTC.

J is TRBJ1-2 and V is TRBV6-1; no firm D call. Germline V gives CDR1 MNHNS, CDR2 SASEGT. The CDR3 covers 14 residues. V shed 5 bases and J shed 2 bases, with 12 bases lying between them. CDR3 nucleotides: TGTGCCAGCAGTTACGAACAGCGGAACTATGGCTACACCTTC. Amino acids: CASSYEQRNYGYTF.

This clonotype has only a few counts. Written as DNA, the CDR3 is TGTGCCAGCAGTTACTGGACTAACACTGAAGCTTTCTTT. Protein sequence: CASSYWTNTEAFF. This rearrangement joins TRBV6-8 to TRBJ1-1; the D is unclear. The CDR3 has 13 residues. Germline V CDR1 and CDR2: MNHGY, SAAAGT. Trimming removed 1 base at V and 2 bases at J, with 5 bases between.

The chain couples TRBV7-8 to TRBJ1-1; D uncertain. This CDR3 comprises 14 residues. V lost 4 bases to trimming and J lost 5 bases, with 14 bases between them. CDR1 is SGHVS and CDR2 is FQNEAQ in the germline V gene. The CDR3 region is CASSSWTAGTEAFF. The DNA for the CDR3 is TGTGCCAGCAGCTCTTGGACCGCGGGAACTGAAGCTTTCTTT.

This clonotype has only a few counts. V usage is TRBV5-8 and J usage is TRBJ2-5, with D unresolved. From germline, CDR1 is SGHTS and CDR2 YDEGEE. Between the trimmed V and J ends, which lost 4 bases and 1 base, there was a span of 8 bases. This CDR3 comprises 13 residues. The CDR3 DNA is TGTGCCAGCAGCACTCCTGTCCAAGAGACCCAGTACTTC. Translation gives CASSTPVQETQYF.

The chain couples TRBV27 to TRBJ2-3; 11 bases are shared with TRBD2. Germline V lookup: CDR1 MNHEY, CDR2 SMNVEV (reference sequence). Germline trimming cut 3 bases from V and 0 bases from J; bases unmatched to any gene: 8. There are 18 residues in the CDR3. CDR3 nucleotide sequence: TGTGCCAGCAGTTTTCGGCTAGCGGGGGGATCGAGCACAGATACGCAGTATTTT. Its translation is CASSFRLAGGSSTDTQYF.

This clonotype was counted only a few times. The rearrangement uses TRBV6-6 and TRBJ2-1, with D perhaps TRBD1 (6 bases). Germline V gene lookup returns CDR1 MNHNY and CDR2 SVGAGI (reference sequence). The CDR3 loop spans 15 amino acids. V was pared by 7 bases and J by 4 bases, with 17 bases between. The CDR3 is CASTLLRGNYNEQFF. The CDR3 nucleotides read TGTGCCAGCACCCTTTTGAGGGGGAATTACAATGAGCAGTTCTTC.

This clonotype is classed as medium-sized (0.01 to 0.1%). This chain joins TRBV20-1 and TRBJ2-1; 9 bases are a match to TRBD2. Germline lookup yields CDR1 DFQATT and CDR2 SNEGSKA (reference sequence). V dropped 4 bases and J dropped 7; count of bases not matched to a gene: 8. The CDR3 sequence is 14 residues long. CDR3 protein: CSANAGGPGNEQFF. The CDR3 bases are TGCAGTGCTAACGCGGGGGGGCCTGGTAATGAGCAGTTCTTC.

This clonotype has a handful of counts. The rearrangement joins TRBV27 to TRBJ1-2; maybe TRBD1 (5 bases). Per the germline V gene, CDR1 is MNHEY and CDR2 is SMNVEV (reference sequence). This CDR3 region has 17 residues. V dropped 4 bases and J dropped 4 bases, with 22 bases sitting between them. The CDR3 is CASSSPRDPILGYGYTF. DNA for the CDR3: TGTGCCAGCAGTTCACCCCGGGACCCTATATTGGGCTATGGCTACACCTTC.

The sample holds many counts of this clonotype. This chain links TRBV7-8 with TRBJ2-1; the match to TRBD1 covers 11 bases. Losses at the gene ends were 5 bases for V and 2 bases for J; bases not matched to a gene: 8. Germline CDR1 is SGHVS and CDR2 is FQNEAQ. The CDR3 extends over 17 amino acids. Here the CDR3 DNA reads TGTGCCAGCAGCCATCGGACAGGGGGCGACCCCTACAATGAGCAGTTCTTC. Translating it yields CASSHRTGGDPYNEQFF.

This clonotype came up many times. The CDR3, as DNA: TGTGCCAGCAGCGTCACTAGCGGGGGATACAATGAGCAGTTCTTC. Translation: CASSVTSGGYNEQFF. V is TRBV19 and J is TRBJ2-1, with 11 bases matching TRBD2. This CDR3 has 15 residues. Germline V CDR1 and CDR2: LNHDA, SQIVND (reference sequence). Unmatched junction bases numbered 8, after V lost 9 bases and J lost 4 bases.

Remarks on this clonotype: Germline and junction disagree at one end, which may indicate a read error. This chain connects TRBV5-6 to TRBJ1-5; perhaps TRBD1 as D (5 bases). The CDR3 spans 17 residues. CDR1 and CDR2 from the germline V gene are SGHDT and YYEEEE. CDR3 region: CASSLAGGYGSDQPQHF. The CDR3 region has the DNA TGTGCCAGTAGCTTGGCCGGGGGTTATGGTAGTGATCAGCCCCAGCATTTT.

V and J are TRBV14 and TRBJ2-3, with D unclear. V lost 0 bases and J lost 2, with 15 bases in between. The V gene's germline CDR1 is SGHDN and CDR2 FVKESK. The CDR3 length is 17 residues. CDR3 residues: CASSQEALRKYTDTQYF. Here the CDR3 DNA reads TGTGCCAGCAGCCAAGAGGCACTAAGGAAGTACACAGATACGCAGTATTTT.

This sequence joins TRBV7-9 and TRBJ1-2, with 7 positions matching TRBD1. Germline CDR1 reads SEHNR; CDR2 reads FQNEAQ (reference sequence). The CDR3 has 16 amino acids. Trimming at V came to 5 bases and at J to 0 bases, leaving 9 bases not matched to a gene. CDR3 coding DNA: TGTGCCAGCAGCGCCCGGGACAGCCGGGCTAACTATGGCTACACCTTC. It specifies CASSARDSRANYGYTF.

This clonotype appeared once. An end of the junction does not agree with germline; a read error may underlie this. The CDR3, as DNA: TGTGTCAGCAGCCTTGCCGGGACAGGGGACCTCTATGGCTACACCTTC. This translates into CVSSLAGTGDLYGYTF. The genes are TRBV7-6 and TRBJ1-2, with 10 positions matching TRBD1. CDR3 length: 16 amino acids. Germline V gives CDR1 SGHVS, CDR2 FNYEAQ.

This clonotype was observed once. The chain couples TRBV9 to TRBJ2-5; TRBD2 is a possible D gene (5 bases). There are 13 residues in the CDR3. The ends were cut back, 0 bases at V and 5 bases at J, with 8 bases in the middle. Germline lookup yields CDR1 SGDLS and CDR2 YYNGEE. The DNA for the CDR3 is TGTGCCAGCAGCGTAGTAGCGCAGGAGACCCAGTACTTC. Protein sequence: CASSVVAQETQYF.

In its sample, this clonotype was seen a few times. The V gene is TRBV2, the J gene TRBJ2-2, with D possibly being TRBD1 (6 bases). Germline V gives CDR1 SNHLY, CDR2 FYNNEI. V was clipped by 6 bases and J by 8 bases, with 10 bases between them. The CDR3 spans 12 residues. CDR3 coding DNA: TGTGCCAGCAGGCAGGGGTTAGGGGAGCTGTTTTTT. Protein sequence: CASRQGLGELFF. Together with reference TRBV2 and TRBJ2-2, the CDR3 gives the full variable domain: EPEVTQTPSHQVTQMGQEVILRCVPISNHLYFYWYRQILGQKVEFLVSFYNNEISEKSEIFDDQFSVERPDGSNFTLKIRSTKLEDSAMYFCASRQGLGELFFGEGSRLTVL.

The table lists this clonotype with a few counts. This rearrangement joins TRBV7-9 to TRBJ1-1; perhaps TRBD1 as D (5 bases). This CDR3 is built from 13 residues. Germline V lookup: CDR1 SEHNR, CDR2 FQNEAQ (reference sequence). Trimming took off 5 bases at V and 7 bases at J, with 14 bases between the two ends. The CDR3 region has the DNA TGTGCCAGCAGCCCCCCTGGGGCGAATGAAGCTTTCTTT. This gives the protein CASSPPGANEAFF.

The chain combines TRBV5-6 with TRBJ2-4, with 8 bases lining up with TRBD1. The trim removed 2 bases at V and 6 bases at J, leaving 13 bases unmatched. CDR1 and CDR2 from the germline V gene are SGHDT and YYEEEE. The CDR3 sequence is 17 residues long. The DNA of the CDR3 is TGTGCCAGCAGCTTAAGGGGCCAGGGGGCGCAAGGAAACATTCAGTACTTC. This encodes CASSLRGQGAQGNIQYF.

The V call is TRBV2, the J call TRBJ1-5; D call uncertain. The CDR3 consists of 13 residues. Deletions cut 8 bases from V and 0 bases from J, with 8 bases between. Germline V gene data show CDR1 as SNHLY and CDR2 as FYNNEI. The CDR3 DNA follows: TGTGCCAGCGTGTATCGTAGCAATCAGCCCCAGCATTTT. Its protein product is CASVYRSNQPQHF. Drawing the rest from reference TRBV2 and TRBJ1-5, the complete variable domain is EPEVTQTPSHQVTQMGQEVILRCVPISNHLYFYWYRQILGQKVEFLVSFYNNEISEKSEIFDDQFSVERPDGSNFTLKIRSTKLEDSAMYFCASVYRSNQPQHFGDGTRLSIL.

CDR3 region: CASSVRFRGQDEKLFF. As DNA, the CDR3 is TGTGCCAGCAGTGTCCGCTTCAGGGGGCAAGACGAAAAACTGTTTTTT. This sequence joins TRBV12-3 or TRBV12-4 and TRBJ1-4; TRBD1 matches 8 bases. The CDR3 contains 16 residues. Trimming took 5 bases from V and 8 from J; bases not matched to a gene: 13.

This clonotype was seen only a few times. This rearrangement joins TRBV7-6 to TRBJ1-5, with a weak D call TRBD1 (5 bases). Trimming stripped 1 base from V and 1 base from J, with 11 bases between. The CDR3 has 16 residues. CDR1 is SGHVS, CDR2 FNYEAQ, per germline. CDR3 sequence: CASSLVGGPSNQPQHF. CDR3 nucleotides: TGTGCCAGCAGCTTAGTCGGGGGTCCAAGCAATCAGCCCCAGCATTTT.

The rearrangement uses TRBV19 and TRBJ1-5, with D possibly TRBD1 on 5 matching bases. The CDR3 runs to 13 residues. Germline V lookup: CDR1 LNHDA, CDR2 SQIVND (reference sequence). V was cut by 10 bases and J by 5 bases, with 15 bases left in between. CDR3 sequence: CATHQGLHQPQHF. CDR3 in DNA: TGTGCCACCCATCAGGGTCTCCATCAGCCCCAGCATTTT.

The CDR3 bases are TGTGCCAGCAGTTTCCTTCCGGGACAGGGAGATCACGAGCAGTACGTC. Amino acid sequence: CASSFLPGQGDHEQYV. The chain has TRBV6-2 or TRBV6-3 and TRBJ2-7, with TRBD1 identical over 9 bases. Looked up from germline, CDR1 is MNHEY and CDR2 is SVGEGT. There are 16 residues in the CDR3. The V gene end was trimmed by 4 bases and the J gene end by 5 bases; junction bases not matched to a gene: 12.

In its sample, this clonotype was seen many times. The V call is TRBV7-8, the J call TRBJ2-3; D not certain. Germline CDR1 and CDR2: SGHVS and FQNEAQ. Trimming cost V 2 bases and J 0 bases, with 15 bases left between them. The CDR3 contains 17 residues. The CDR3 nucleotides are TGTGCCAGCAGCTTATATGGGTACTCGGTTAGCACAGATACGCAGTATTTT. Its translation is CASSLYGYSVSTDTQYF. The full variable domain, rest sourced from reference TRBV7-8 and TRBJ2-3, is GAGVSQSPRYKVAKRGQDVALRCDPISGHVSLFWYQQALGQGPEFLTYFQNEAQLDKSGLPSDRFFAERPEGSVSTLKIQRTQQEDSAVYLCASSLYGYSVSTDTQYFGPGTRLTVL.

This clonotype has just a few counts. This chain joins TRBV6-6 and TRBJ2-1; 9 positions match TRBD2. CDR1 and CDR2 from the germline V gene are MNHNY and SVGAGI (reference sequence). This CDR3 spans 20 amino acids. Trimming took 2 bases from V and 0 from J; bases not matched to a gene: 14. Written as DNA, the CDR3 is TGTGCCAGCAGTTACGTGTTTAGCGGGGGCTCCCTAAGCTCCTACAATGAGCAGTTCTTC. It codes for CASSYVFSGGSLSSYNEQFF.

This clonotype was detected only once. A junction end diverges from the germline sequence, so it may reflect a read error. This chain joins TRBV23-1 and TRBJ2-2, with D possibly called TRBD1 or TRBD2 (5 bases each). TRBV23-1 is annotated as an ORF whose role is uncertain. The CDR3 extends over 16 amino acids. Here the CDR3 reads CASSSPQGQNTGKLFF. The CDR3 region has the DNA TGCGCCAGCAGTTCCCCCCAGGGTCAGAACACCGGGAAGCTGTTTTTT.

This clonotype was counted at least ten times. This chain links TRBV7-9 with TRBJ2-5; perhaps TRBD1 as D (6 bases). V shed 4 bases and J shed 0 bases, with 12 bases lying between them. CDR3 length: 15 residues. Germline loops: CDR1 SEHNR, CDR2 FQNEAQ (reference sequence). The CDR3 nucleotides are TGTGCCAGCAGCTCTCGGACAGAAGACCAAGAGACCCAGTACTTC. This encodes CASSSRTEDQETQYF.